This is a list of T cell receptor beta chains from one sample in a study of vaccination and CD4 T cells after COVID-19. MiXCR, run by TCRdb on the PCR reads, gives a single entry per CDR3 protein. Among fewer than 20,000 distinct CDR3 sequences, approximately 50% were seen once, and the ten largest hold about 7.2%. The antigens these receptors bind are not known. The sample here was CD4+ T cells from blood, cultured in vitro, taken before SARS-CoV-2 vaccination. The receptors derive from a human donor who had recovered from COVID-19. Both conserved end residues are part of each CDR3. A D gene is named only where the DNA matches it firmly. Clone sizes are given selectively: once, few, many, or a class where the clone is expanded.

d_call: TRBD1; v_call: TRBV7-9; j_call: TRBJ2-5; clone_size: -; cdr3_nt: TGTGCCAGCAGCCTCGAAGGGGGCGCGGGAGAGACCCAGTACTTC; cdr3_aa: CASSLEGGAGETQYF
d_call: TRBD2; v_call: TRBV20-1; j_call: TRBJ2-1; clone_size: -; cdr3_nt: TGCAGTGCTAGAACTAGCGGGAGCTCCTACAATGAGCAGTTCTTC; cdr3_aa: CSARTSGSSYNEQFF
d_call: -; v_call: TRBV11-2; j_call: TRBJ2-3; clone_size: -; cdr3_nt: TGTGCCAGCAGCCACCGGGACGACACAGATACGCAGTATTTT; cdr3_aa: CASSHRDDTDTQYF
d_call: -; v_call: TRBV16; j_call: TRBJ1-5; clone_size: once; cdr3_nt: TGTGCCAGCAGCCAATCAGGGAATATTGAGCCCCAGCATTTT; cdr3_aa: CASSQSGNIEPQHF
d_call: -; v_call: TRBV7-9; j_call: TRBJ1-2; clone_size: -; cdr3_nt: TGTGCCAGCAGCTTAGAAGGTGGGCAGGGCTGGGACTATGGCTACACCTTC; cdr3_aa: CASSLEGGQGWDYGYTF
d_call: TRBD2; v_call: TRBV7-6; j_call: TRBJ2-7; clone_size: -; cdr3_nt: TGTGCCAGCAGCTTAGAAGAAACTAGCGGACCAGACGAGCAGTACTTC; cdr3_aa: CASSLEETSGPDEQYF
d_call: TRBD1; v_call: TRBV7-3; j_call: TRBJ2-3; clone_size: few; cdr3_nt: TGTGCCAGCAGCTTGGGGGGACAGGACACAGATACGCAGTATTTT; cdr3_aa: CASSLGGQDTDTQYF
d_call: -; v_call: TRBV10-3; j_call: TRBJ1-3; clone_size: -; cdr3_nt: TGTGCCATCAGTGAGCTCCGGTCCGGAAACACCATATATTTT; cdr3_aa: CAISELRSGNTIYF
d_call: -; v_call: TRBV12-2; j_call: TRBJ2-7; clone_size: -; cdr3_nt: TGTGCAAGTCGTCCTGGGGGGACCGGATCCTACGAGCAGTACTTC; cdr3_aa: CASRPGGTGSYEQYF
d_call: -; v_call: TRBV21-1; j_call: TRBJ2-7; clone_size: -; cdr3_nt: TGTGCCAGCATCGAAACTACCCGTCTGGGGCAGTACTTC; cdr3_aa: CASIETTRLGQYF
d_call: -; v_call: TRBV7-2; j_call: TRBJ2-5; clone_size: -; cdr3_nt: TGTGCCAGCAGCTCACGGGGGACGACAGGGCTGGAGACCCAGTACTTC; cdr3_aa: CASSSRGTTGLETQYF
d_call: TRBD1; v_call: TRBV6-5; j_call: TRBJ1-6; clone_size: -; cdr3_nt: TGTGCCAGCAGTTATAGTGGGACAGGAGTTGGGAATTCACCCCCCCACTTT; cdr3_aa: CASSYSGTGVGNSPPHF
d_call: -; v_call: TRBV7-2; j_call: TRBJ2-1; clone_size: few; cdr3_nt: TGTGCCAGCAGCTCTCCCCGAGGAGGGTCCTACAATGAGCAGTTCTTC; cdr3_aa: CASSSPRGGSYNEQFF
d_call: TRBD1; v_call: TRBV5-6; j_call: TRBJ1-1; clone_size: -; cdr3_nt: TGTGCCAGCAGCTTCCAAACCGGGACAGGGTGGTTTGCTTTCTTT; cdr3_aa: CASSFQTGTGWFAFF
d_call: -; v_call: TRBV5-8; j_call: TRBJ2-1; clone_size: -; cdr3_nt: TGTGCCAGCAGGGAGGGTAGTGAGCAGTTCTTC; cdr3_aa: CASREGSEQFF
d_call: -; v_call: TRBV7-3; j_call: TRBJ2-5; clone_size: few; cdr3_nt: TGTGCCAGCAGCCCCGGCCTAGGGCGGCAAGAGACCCAGTACTTC; cdr3_aa: CASSPGLGRQETQYF